These T cell receptor beta chains were read from a single sample in a study of early T cells in non-severe SARS-CoV-2 infection. Each CDR3 protein is one row after TCRdb ran MiXCR on the 5' RACE reads. The repertoire holds tens of thousands of distinct CDR3 sequences, 10% to 15% seen once, with about 7% in the top ten. The sample comprised whole blood. The receptor source for this set is an adult who was a healthcare worker with PCR-confirmed SARS-CoV-2 infection or an uninfected control (not recorded which). The CDR3 runs from the conserved cysteine through the conserved F or W. The order of the fields is J gene, clone size, V gene, D gene, CDR3 protein, CDR3 DNA. The D gene is left open where the match is weak. Clone size appears in some rows only: once, few, many, or a class for an expanded clone.

TRBJ1-2,few,TRBV20-1,-,CSARDLRGYTF,TGCAGTGCTAGAGATCTTAGAGGCTACACCTTC
TRBJ1-1,-,TRBV24-1,TRBD1,CATSDDTTGTGTEAFF,TGTGCCACCAGTGACGATACGACAGGGACTGGCACTGAAGCTTTCTTT
TRBJ2-7,few,TRBV19,-,CASSIGFGLSYEQYF,TGTGCCAGTAGTATAGGTTTTGGGCTCTCCTACGAGCAGTACTTC
TRBJ2-5,few,TRBV4-1,-,CASSQVRDFQETQYF,TGCGCCAGCAGCCAAGTCAGGGACTTCCAAGAGACCCAGTACTTC
TRBJ2-7,few,TRBV18,-,CASSPNIIDEQYF,TGTGCCAGCTCACCTAATATAATCGACGAGCAGTACTTC
TRBJ1-2,many,TRBV7-2,TRBD1,CASSLGGQERRYGYTF,TGTGCCAGCAGCTTAGGCGGACAGGAAAGGCGCTATGGCTACACCTTC
TRBJ2-7,-,TRBV4-3,TRBD2,CASSQDDGTRGEQYF,TGCGCCAGCAGCCAAGATGACGGGACTAGAGGCGAGCAGTACTTC
TRBJ2-3,-,TRBV11-2,TRBD2,CASSSLGASGTSTDTQYF,TGTGCCAGCAGCTCGCTTGGGGCTAGCGGGACTAGCACAGATACGCAGTATTTT
TRBJ1-1,-,TRBV18,-,CASSPNQGGTEAFF,TGTGCCAGCTCACCAAATCAAGGGGGAACTGAAGCTTTCTTT
TRBJ2-5,few,TRBV24-1,-,CATSWAGEETQYF,TGTGCCACCAGTTGGGCAGGGGAAGAGACCCAGTACTTC
TRBJ2-5,-,TRBV6-2/TRBV6-3,TRBD2,CASRIGPGGYETQYF,TGTGCCAGCAGGATTGGGCCGGGAGGATACGAGACCCAGTACTTC
TRBJ2-1,-,TRBV20-1,TRBD2,CSARDISGGSYNEQFF,TGCAGTGCTAGAGATATCTCGGGGGGGTCCTACAATGAGCAGTTCTTC
TRBJ2-3,few,TRBV18,-,CASSPLMEGAGTDTQYF,TGTGCCAGCTCACCGCTGATGGAGGGAGCTGGCACAGATACGCAGTATTTT
TRBJ1-4,many,TRBV6-1,-,CASSEAGRGNEKLFF,TGTGCCAGCAGTGAAGCGGGGCGGGGGAATGAAAAACTGTTTTTT
TRBJ1-2,-,TRBV6-5,-,CASSLEGGGYTF,TGTGCCAGCTCCCTGGAGGGGGGAGGCTACACCTTC
TRBJ1-2,-,TRBV12-3/TRBV12-4,-,CASSYRRDGNYGYTF,TGTGCCAGCAGTTACCGGCGGGACGGGAACTATGGCTACACCTTC
TRBJ2-3,few,TRBV7-2,-,CASSRDGGTQYF,TGTGCCAGCAGCAGAGACGGGGGTACGCAGTATTTT
TRBJ2-3,many,TRBV27,-,CASSLGQGINTQYF,TGTGCCAGCAGTTTAGGTCAGGGGATTAATACGCAGTATTTT
TRBJ1-2,-,TRBV27,-,CASSPSLGPRFYGYTF,TGTGCCAGCAGTCCATCCTTGGGGCCCCGCTTCTATGGCTACACCTTC
TRBJ2-1,few,TRBV12-3/TRBV12-4,TRBD2,CASSSGTRSSEQFF,TGTGCCAGCAGTTCCGGGACTAGGTCCAGTGAGCAGTTCTTC
TRBJ1-2,-,TRBV5-1,-,CASSLDANYGYTF,TGCGCCAGCAGCTTGGACGCGAACTATGGCTACACCTTC
TRBJ2-7,few,TRBV12-3/TRBV12-4,-,CASSRSLNRGGTGDEQYF,TGTGCCAGCAGTCGAAGCTTAAACAGGGGAGGTACGGGGGACGAGCAGTACTTC
TRBJ2-1,-,TRBV20-1,TRBD2,CSSFGLAAYNEQFF,TGCAGTTCCTTCGGGCTAGCGGCCTACAATGAGCAGTTCTTC
TRBJ2-1,-,TRBV19,TRBD2,CASSLWTSGPFNEQFF,TGTGCCAGTAGCCTTTGGACTAGCGGGCCTTTCAATGAGCAGTTCTTC
TRBJ2-1,few,TRBV11-2,-,CASSPIQKSYNEQFF,TGTGCCAGCAGCCCCATACAGAAAAGTTACAATGAGCAGTTCTTC
TRBJ1-1,-,TRBV6-2/TRBV6-3,-,CATRGNTEAFF,TGTGCCACGCGGGGAAACACTGAAGCTTTCTTT
TRBJ1-3,few,TRBV12-3/TRBV12-4,-,CASQSIMVSGNTIYF,TGTGCCAGCCAGTCGATAATGGTTTCTGGAAACACCATATATTTT
TRBJ2-3,-,TRBV5-4,-,CASSPGAGPNTDTQYF,TGTGCCAGCAGCCCAGGGGCGGGACCCAACACAGATACGCAGTATTTT
TRBJ1-2,-,TRBV9,-,CASSGTGARGYTF,TGTGCCAGCAGCGGGACGGGGGCCCGGGGCTACACCTTC
TRBJ2-3,-,TRBV9,TRBD2,CASSAGDYTDTQYF,TGTGCCAGCAGCGCCGGGGACTACACAGATACGCAGTATTTT
TRBJ2-1,few,TRBV6-6,-,CASTSTTVTYNEQFF,TGTGCCAGCACCTCCACGACGGTCACCTACAATGAGCAGTTCTTC
TRBJ2-5,-,TRBV5-1,-,CASSSPGETQYF,TGCGCCAGCAGCTCCCCGGGAGAGACCCAGTACTTC
TRBJ2-7,-,TRBV20-1,TRBD2,CSAETGTSGTKQYF,TGCAGTGCCGAGACCGGGACTAGCGGGACGAAGCAGTACTTC
TRBJ2-5,few,TRBV20-1,-,CSAGDGRLKETQYF,TGCAGTGCTGGGGACGGACGCCTGAAAGAGACCCAGTACTTC
TRBJ1-2,-,TRBV30,TRBD1,CAWSVLRTGGSNYGYTF,TGTGCCTGGAGTGTACTAAGGACAGGAGGATCTAACTATGGCTACACCTTC
TRBJ1-3,-,TRBV5-4,TRBD1,CASSSGQARSGNTIYF,TGTGCCAGCAGCTCGGGACAGGCACGCTCTGGAAACACCATATATTTT
TRBJ2-3,many,TRBV11-2,TRBD2,CASSSGVAGSYTDTQYF,TGTGCCAGCAGCTCCGGGGTAGCGGGGTCGTACACAGATACGCAGTATTTT
TRBJ2-3,many,TRBV5-1,-,CASSSRGSTDTQYF,TGCGCCAGCAGCTCCCGAGGATCCACAGATACGCAGTATTTT
TRBJ2-1,many,TRBV11-1,-,CASSHPGVLYNEQFF,TGTGCCAGCAGCCATCCGGGAGTACTGTACAATGAGCAGTTCTTC
TRBJ2-7,many,TRBV4-2,-,CASSQSRGFTYEQYF,TGTGCCAGCAGCCAGTCTAGGGGTTTTACCTACGAGCAGTACTTC
TRBJ1-5,-,TRBV19,TRBD1,CASSMRTGVQPQHF,TGTGCCAGTAGTATGCGGACAGGGGTTCAGCCCCAGCATTTT
TRBJ2-5,few,TRBV7-3,-,CASSHVGGGETQYF,TGTGCCAGCAGCCACGTAGGCGGAGGGGAGACCCAGTACTTC
TRBJ2-7,-,TRBV20-1,-,CSASWGALYEQYF,TGCAGTGCTAGTTGGGGGGCGCTTTACGAGCAGTACTTC
TRBJ1-2,few,TRBV5-1,TRBD1,CASSLDRGANYGYTF,TGCGCCAGCAGCTTGGACAGGGGTGCTAACTATGGCTACACCTTC
TRBJ2-1,-,TRBV5-1,TRBD2,CASSSKAGGDNEQFF,TGCGCCAGCAGCTCTAAAGCGGGAGGGGACAATGAGCAGTTCTTC
TRBJ2-1,many,TRBV15,TRBD2,CATSETSGNEQFF,TGTGCCACCAGCGAGACTAGCGGCAATGAGCAGTTCTTC
TRBJ2-7,many,TRBV29-1,TRBD2,CSVVSGRAYEQYF,TGCAGCGTTGTTAGCGGGAGGGCCTACGAGCAGTACTTC
TRBJ1-2,-,TRBV12-3/TRBV12-4,-,CASSFLAQTNYGYTF,TGTGCCAGCAGTTTTCTGGCACAAACTAACTATGGCTACACCTTC
TRBJ2-3,-,TRBV5-4,-,CASSLGYVGAKDTQYF,TGTGCCAGCAGCTTGGGTTATGTTGGGGCTAAAGATACGCAGTATTTT
TRBJ2-1,-,TRBV13,-,CASSPGFNEQFF,TGTGCCAGCAGCCCAGGGTTCAATGAGCAGTTCTTC
TRBJ2-7,few,TRBV7-7,TRBD2,CVEVGDYPWEQYF,TGTGTTGAGGTAGGGGACTACCCTTGGGAGCAGTACTTC
TRBJ2-2,-,TRBV29-1,TRBD2,CSVYLAGTGELFF,TGCAGCGTATATCTAGCGGGCACCGGGGAGCTGTTTTTT
TRBJ2-7,-,TRBV28,-,CASSSGTGEQYF,TGTGCCAGCAGTTCTGGAACGGGGGAGCAGTACTTC
TRBJ2-3,-,TRBV18,-,CASSNPDTQYF,TGTGCCAGCTCCAACCCCGATACGCAGTATTTT
TRBJ1-2,few,TRBV6-2/TRBV6-3,TRBD1,CASRQDRGGYGYTF,TGTGCCAGCCGTCAGGACAGGGGCGGCTATGGCTACACCTTC
TRBJ1-4,few,TRBV7-9,TRBD1,CASSRARGQGAINEKLFF,TGTGCCAGCAGCCGAGCTCGTGGACAGGGGGCGATTAATGAAAAACTGTTTTTT
TRBJ2-7,many,TRBV18,-,CASSRLSYEQYF,TGTGCCAGCTCACGCCTCTCCTACGAGCAGTACTTC
TRBJ2-5,-,TRBV9,TRBD2,CASSAPMGGRLQETQYF,TGTGCCAGCAGCGCCCCCATGGGCGGGAGACTTCAAGAGACCCAGTACTTC
TRBJ2-5,medium-sized,TRBV6-5,-,CASTEGGLETQYF,TGTGCCAGCACCGAAGGGGGGCTAGAGACCCAGTACTTC